A single sample is the source of the 10 T cell receptor beta chains below, sequenced in a study of read filtering for tumor transcriptome and immune sequencing. From approximately 400 ng of RNA, a library with molecular barcoded alpha/delta and beta/gamma adaptors was made. TCRdb called the reads again in MiXCR, with one record for every CDR3 protein. The table shows tens of thousands of distinct CDR3 sequences, with roughly 14% occurring only once. Sample: a population of CD138-negative cells sorted from bone marrow. The receptors shown here come from a donor at least 40 years old with multiple myeloma.

At least ten counts were recorded for this clonotype. This CDR3 is CSASGAGTGANEQFF. Here the CDR3 DNA reads TGCAGTGCTAGTGGGGCCGGGACAGGGGCCAATGAGCAGTTCTTC. The genes are TRBV20-1 and TRBJ2-1; 10 nucleotides line up with TRBD1. The germline V gene encodes CDR1 DFQATT and CDR2 SNEGSKA (reference sequence). V shed 3 bases and J 6 bases; nucleotides not matched to a gene: 8. This CDR3 is 15 amino acids long.

Points on this clonotype: The likely explanation is a read error, given a far larger clone one base away. The chain is built from TRBV7-9 and TRBJ2-1; 14 nucleotides agree with TRBD2. With V trimmed by 4 bases and J by 14 bases, 16 bases remained unmatched. There are 17 residues in the CDR3. Per germline, CDR1 SEHNR and CDR2 FQNEAQ (reference sequence). This CDR3 reads CASSSDTGLAGGGGKFF. The CDR3 DNA reads TGTGCCAGCAGCTCAGATACCGGACTAGCGGGAGGTGGTGGAAAGTTCTTC.

This clonotype was counted only a few times. The chain employs TRBV19 and TRBJ2-7; D not certain. Trimming pared 4 bases from V and 3 bases from J, leaving 10 bases between. Germline lookup yields CDR1 LNHDA and CDR2 SQIVND (reference sequence). CDR3 length: 13 amino acids. The CDR3 coding sequence is TGTGCCAGTAGTAAAAGTAGCCGCTACGAGCAGTACTTC. Its translation is CASSKSSRYEQYF.

This clonotype was counted ten times or more. The chain carries TRBV15 and TRBJ2-5, with 7 bases identical to TRBD2. There are 16 residues in the CDR3. Germline V lookup: CDR1 LNHNV, CDR2 YYDKDF (reference sequence). The J segment lost 0 bases and the V segment lost 1 base, leaving 5 bases of the junction unmatched. The CDR3 DNA is TGTGCCACCAGCAGAGTTGGGCTAGCGGACCAAGAGACCCAGTACTTC. Protein: CATSRVGLADQETQYF. The variable domain in full, with the rest retrieved from reference TRBV15 and TRBJ2-5, is DAMVIQNPRYQVTQFGKPVTLSCSQTLNHNVMYWYQQKSSQAPKLLFHYYDKDFNNEADTPDNFQSRRPNTSFCFLDIRSPGLGDTAMYLCATSRVGLADQETQYFGPGTRLLVL.

In this sample, this clonotype turned up many times. The rearrangement links TRBV18 to TRBJ2-1; 9 nucleotides match TRBD1. Germline V lookup: CDR1 KGHSH, CDR2 LQKENI. V was pared by 5 bases and J by 3 bases, with 5 bases of the junction left unmatched. The CDR3 consists of 15 residues. The CDR3 here is CASSAGTGSYNEQFF. CDR3 coding DNA: TGTGCCAGCTCAGCAGGGACAGGGAGCTACAATGAGCAGTTCTTC.

Many counts were recorded for this clonotype. The J gene is TRBJ2-7, the V gene TRBV29-1, with 7 bases lining up with TRBD1. V trimming: 4 bases; J trimming: 3 bases; junction bases outside the gene matches: 9. Germline loops: CDR1 SQVTM, CDR2 ANQGSEA. This CDR3 spans 14 amino acids. The CDR3 loop reads CSVVGTATYYEQYF. CDR3 nucleotides: TGCAGCGTTGTGGGGACAGCCACTTACTACGAGCAGTACTTC.

This clonotype was seen ten or more times. This CDR3 reads CASSRRLKTYEQYF. The CDR3 coding sequence is TGTGCCAGCTCGAGGAGGCTAAAGACCTACGAGCAGTACTTC. J is TRBJ2-7 and V is TRBV2, with a tentative D call TRBD2 (5 bases). This CDR3 has 14 residues. Germline-derived CDR1 and CDR2 are SNHLY and FYNNEI. Trimming took off 8 bases at V and 2 bases at J, with 16 bases between the two ends. The whole variable domain, filled in from reference TRBV2 and TRBJ2-7, reads EPEVTQTPSHQVTQMGQEVILRCVPISNHLYFYWYRQILGQKVEFLVSFYNNEISEKSEIFDDQFSVERPDGSNFTLKIRSTKLEDSAMYFCASSRRLKTYEQYFGPGTRLTVT.

At least ten counts were recorded for this clonotype. V and J are TRBV18 and TRBJ2-7; D may match TRBD1 or TRBD2 (5 bases each). The CDR3 covers 13 residues. CDR1 is KGHSH and CDR2 is LQKENI in the germline V gene. The V end was cut by 3 bases, the J end by 2 bases, with 8 bases between. CDR3 residues: CASSPGATYEQYF. The CDR3 bases are TGTGCCAGCTCACCCGGGGCCACCTACGAGCAGTACTTC.

This clonotype was detected only a few times. The chain has TRBV25-1 and TRBJ2-7; 8 bases line up with TRBD2. Germline loops: CDR1 MGHDK, CDR2 SYGVNS. J was trimmed by 0 bases and V by 3 bases; bases with no gene match: 4. The length of the CDR3 is 15 residues. The CDR3 loop is CASSDVAGGSYEQYF. The DNA for the CDR3 is TGTGCCAGCAGTGATGTGGCGGGAGGCTCCTACGAGCAGTACTTC.

The sample holds many counts of this clonotype. V and J are TRBV7-2 and TRBJ2-1; no clear D. V was trimmed by 5 bases and J by 1 base, leaving 9 bases between them. Germline CDR1 is SGHTA and CDR2 is FQGNSA. This CDR3 spans 14 amino acids. CDR3 region: CASSVKGSYNEQFF. CDR3 bases: TGTGCCAGCAGCGTTAAGGGTTCCTACAATGAGCAGTTCTTC.